Following are 13 T cell receptor beta chains from one sample sequenced in a study of beta chain features in type 1 diabetes (dated by TCRdb to between 2017 and 2018). Library preparation was by the immunoSEQ multiplex PCR assay. The High Capacity cDNA Reverse Transcription Kit was used to reverse transcribe all of the isolated RNA, meaning that expressed TCRB transcripts were what got sequenced. This is the immuneACCESS table as TCRdb keeps it, with only in-frame sequences that have V and J called. A part of the clones is gone; compared with another copy, unresolved V genes explain less than half, and the rest is unexplained. Here the sample has roughly 240,000 clones; 11% to 15% occur a single time. Of the sample, more than 0.025% falls within the top ten clones. Source material: naive CD4+ T cells from blood. The cell subset or site label, as the study defines it: true naive CD4+ T cells. The receptors shown here come from a woman between 40 and 55 years old in good health.

This clone occurred a few times. Other nucleotide sequences in the sample specify the same CDR3. This chain uses TRBV18 with TRBJ2-6; TRBD1 agrees at 7 bases. The CDR3 covers 15 residues. V trimming: 6 bases; J trimming: 2 bases; junction bases outside the gene matches: 4. Germline V CDR1 and CDR2: KGHSH, LQKENI. CDR3 in amino acids: CASSPQGAGANVLTF. The CDR3 nucleotides are TGTGCCAGCTCGCCCCAGGGGGCTGGGGCCAACGTCCTGACTTTC.

This clone appeared a few times. The J gene is TRBJ2-7, the V gene TRBV11-2, with D possibly TRBD2 on 5 matching bases. V was shortened by 7 bases and J by 7 bases, with 26 bases between the two germline ends. CDR1 and CDR2 (germline): SGHAT, FQNNGV. The CDR3 contains 16 residues. Written as DNA, the CDR3 is TGTGCCAGCACCTACGGGGTGGCGAGAGGTGGGGTGGAGCAGTACTTC. Amino acid sequence: CASTYGVARGGVEQYF.

The chain has TRBV6-4 and TRBJ1-4, with TRBD1 matching 9 bases. V shed 2 bases and J 11 bases; nucleotides not matched to a gene: 3. Looked up from germline, CDR1 is MRHNA and CDR2 is SNTAGT. The CDR3 has 13 residues. The chain's CDR3 is CASSDGQGTKLFF. CDR3 sequence (DNA): TGTGCCAGCAGTGACGGACAGGGGACGAAACTGTTTTTT.

The chain couples TRBV27 to TRBJ1-1, with D maybe TRBD1 (5 bases). The germline V and J ends were trimmed by 8 bases and 4 bases, with 11 bases remaining between them. From germline, CDR1 is MNHEY and CDR2 SMNVEV (reference sequence). This CDR3 is 12 amino acids long. DNA of the CDR3: TGTGCCAGCGGGGGACTGCTCACTGAAGCTTTCTTT. It encodes CASGGLLTEAFF.

This clone showed up just a few times. This chain joins TRBV29-1 and TRBJ2-7; D is unclear. Germline CDR1 reads SQVTM; CDR2 reads ANQGSEA. The CDR3 totals 11 residues. The V end lost 5 bases, the J end lost 3 bases, and 8 bases lay between the germline ends. The CDR3 here is CSVHSSYEQYF. CDR3 nucleotide sequence: TGCAGCGTTCATTCCAGCTACGAGCAGTACTTC.

The chain couples TRBV12-2 to TRBJ2-7; the DNA was not used to check the table's D call, TRBD2. TRBV12-2 is a pseudogene segment. The CDR3 is made up of 18 amino acids. The CDR3 loop is CASRSLLSGTWSSYEQYF. The CDR3, as DNA: TGTGCAAGTCGCTCGCTTCTCAGCGGGACTTGGAGCTCCTACGAGCAGTACTTC.

There are a few counts of this clone. This chain connects TRBV5-1 to TRBJ1-6; D may be TRBD1 (6 bases). The V end lost 6 bases, the J end lost 7 bases, and 14 bases lay between the germline ends. The V gene's germline CDR1 is SGHRS and CDR2 YFSETQ. The CDR3 has 14 amino acids. The CDR3 region is CASTPGTPNSPLHF. DNA of the CDR3: TGCGCCAGCACCCCCGGGACACCCAATTCACCCCTCCACTTT.

This clone was detected only once. The chain uses TRBV6-5 and TRBJ2-7, with D possibly matching TRBD2 (6 bases). V lost 4 bases and J 2 bases, leaving 18 bases between the germline ends. Germline V CDR1 and CDR2: MNHEY, SVGAGI. This CDR3 has 16 amino acids. Written as DNA, the CDR3 is TGTGCCAGCAGTTCCCTCCGGAGGGAAGGGACCTACGAGCAGTACTTC. Encoded protein: CASSSLRREGTYEQYF.

This chain joins TRBV10-3 and TRBJ1-1, with TRBD1 matching 8 bases. CDR3 length: 17 residues. The germline V gene encodes CDR1 ENHRY and CDR2 SYGVKD. Losses at the gene ends were 9 bases for V and 4 bases for J; bases not matched to a gene: 19. CDR3 sequence reads: CAITPRIQQGGGTEAFF. CDR3 DNA: TGTGCCATAACCCCGCGAATCCAACAGGGGGGAGGCACTGAAGCTTTCTTT.

This clone was recorded a few times. The identical CDR3 is also encoded by other nucleotide sequences in the sample. The rearrangement joins TRBV5-1 to TRBJ2-5, with D possibly TRBD2 on 6 matching bases. The CDR3 is made up of 14 amino acids. Germline V lookup: CDR1 SGHRS, CDR2 YFSETQ. The V end lost 0 bases, the J end lost 2 bases, and 8 bases lay between the germline ends. CDR3 sequence reads: CASSLGGVQETQYF. The CDR3 DNA reads as TGCGCCAGCAGCTTGGGGGGGGTACAAGAGACCCAGTACTTC.

V is TRBV7-6 and J is TRBJ1-2, with a tentative D call TRBD1 (6 bases). CDR1 and CDR2 (germline): SGHVS, FNYEAQ. Trimming cost V 1 base and J 5 bases, with 14 bases left between them. The CDR3 runs to 15 residues. The CDR3 spells CASSLEPGVKYGYTF. The CDR3, as DNA: TGTGCCAGCAGCTTAGAACCAGGGGTTAAGTATGGCTACACCTTC.

The genes are TRBV5-1 and TRBJ2-2; 13 bases align to TRBD2. J lost 11 bases, V lost 4 bases, and 11 bases had no gene match. The germline V gene has CDR1 SGHRS and CDR2 YFSETQ. The CDR3 totals 16 residues. The CDR3 region has the DNA TGCGCCAGCAGCCCGGGACTAGCGGGGAACCGCGGCGAGCTGTTTTTT. This translates into CASSPGLAGNRGELFF.

This clone was counted between two and nine times. V is TRBV5-6 and J is TRBJ1-1; no clear D gene. In germline, CDR1 is SGHDT, CDR2 YYEEEE. The CDR3 totals 15 residues. V was clipped by 0 bases and J by 3 bases, with 12 bases between them. CDR3 DNA: TGTGCCAGCAGCTTGGCCGGGGATCGAGACACTGAAGCTTTCTTT. Its translation is CASSLAGDRDTEAFF.